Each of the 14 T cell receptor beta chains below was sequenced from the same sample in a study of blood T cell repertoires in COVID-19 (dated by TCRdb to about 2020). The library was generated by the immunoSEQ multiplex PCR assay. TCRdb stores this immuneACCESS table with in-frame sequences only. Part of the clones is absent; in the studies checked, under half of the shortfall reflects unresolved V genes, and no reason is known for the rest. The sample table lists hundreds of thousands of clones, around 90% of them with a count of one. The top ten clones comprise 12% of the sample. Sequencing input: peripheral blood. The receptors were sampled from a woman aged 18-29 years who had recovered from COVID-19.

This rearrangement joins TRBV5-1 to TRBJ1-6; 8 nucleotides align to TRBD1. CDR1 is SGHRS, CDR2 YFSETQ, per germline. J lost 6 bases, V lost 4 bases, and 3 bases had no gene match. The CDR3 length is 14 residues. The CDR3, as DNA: TGCGCCAGCAGCGGGACAGGACGTAATTCACCCCTCCACTTT. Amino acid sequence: CASSGTGRNSPLHF.

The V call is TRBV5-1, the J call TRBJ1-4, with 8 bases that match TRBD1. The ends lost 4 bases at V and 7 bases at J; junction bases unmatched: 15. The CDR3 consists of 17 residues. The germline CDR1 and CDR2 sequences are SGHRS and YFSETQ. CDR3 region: CASSQGRQGAFSEKLFF. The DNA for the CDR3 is TGCGCCAGCAGCCAGGGTCGGCAGGGGGCCTTCTCTGAAAAACTGTTTTTT.

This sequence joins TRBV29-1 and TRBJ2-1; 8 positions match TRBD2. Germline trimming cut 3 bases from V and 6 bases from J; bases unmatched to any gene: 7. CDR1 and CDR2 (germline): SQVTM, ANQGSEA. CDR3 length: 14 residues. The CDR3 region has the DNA TGCAGCGTTGATACGTACGGGAGGGCCAATGAGCAGTTCTTC. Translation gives CSVDTYGRANEQFF.

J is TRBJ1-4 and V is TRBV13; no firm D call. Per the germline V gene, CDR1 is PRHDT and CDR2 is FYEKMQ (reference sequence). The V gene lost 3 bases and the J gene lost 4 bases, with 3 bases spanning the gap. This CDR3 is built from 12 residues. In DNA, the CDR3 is TGTGCCAGCAGCTTTATTAATGAAAAACTGTTTTTT. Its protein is CASSFINEKLFF.

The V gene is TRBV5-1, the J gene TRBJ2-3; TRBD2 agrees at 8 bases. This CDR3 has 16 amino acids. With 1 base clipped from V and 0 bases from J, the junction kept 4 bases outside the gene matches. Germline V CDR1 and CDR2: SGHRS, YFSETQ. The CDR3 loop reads CASSLQLAGSTDTQYF. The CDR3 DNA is TGCGCCAGCAGCTTGCAGCTAGCGGGTAGCACAGATACGCAGTATTTT. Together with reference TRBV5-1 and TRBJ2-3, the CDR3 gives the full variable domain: KAGVTQTPRYLIKTRGQQVTLSCSPISGHRSVSWYQQTPGQGLQFLFEYFSETQRNKGNFPGRFSGRQFSNSRSEMNVSTLELGDSALYLCASSLQLAGSTDTQYFGPGTRLTVL.

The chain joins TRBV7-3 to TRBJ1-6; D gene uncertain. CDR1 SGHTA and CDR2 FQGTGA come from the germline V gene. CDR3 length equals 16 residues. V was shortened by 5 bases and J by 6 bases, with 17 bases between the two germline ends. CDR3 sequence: CASSPTSSMSNSPLHF. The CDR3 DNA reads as TGTGCCAGCAGCCCGACTTCTTCGATGAGTAATTCACCCCTCCACTTT.

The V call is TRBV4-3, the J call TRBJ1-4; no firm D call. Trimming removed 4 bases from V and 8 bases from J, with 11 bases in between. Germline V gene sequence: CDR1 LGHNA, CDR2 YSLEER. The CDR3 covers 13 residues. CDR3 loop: CASSPTEREKLFF. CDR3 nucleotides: TGCGCCAGCAGCCCGACGGAGCGAGAAAAACTGTTTTTT.

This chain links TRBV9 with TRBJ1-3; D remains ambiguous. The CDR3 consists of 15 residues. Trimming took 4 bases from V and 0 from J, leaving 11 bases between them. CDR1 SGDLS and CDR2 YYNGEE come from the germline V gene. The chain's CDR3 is CASSKTDYSGNTIYF. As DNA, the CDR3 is TGTGCCAGCAGCAAAACTGATTACTCTGGAAACACCATATATTTT. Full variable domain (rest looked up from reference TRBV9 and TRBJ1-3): DSGVTQTPKHLITATGQRVTLRCSPRSGDLSVYWYQQSLDQGLQFLIQYYNGEERAKGNILERFSAQQFPDLHSELNLSSLELGDSALYFCASSKTDYSGNTIYFGEGSWLTVV.

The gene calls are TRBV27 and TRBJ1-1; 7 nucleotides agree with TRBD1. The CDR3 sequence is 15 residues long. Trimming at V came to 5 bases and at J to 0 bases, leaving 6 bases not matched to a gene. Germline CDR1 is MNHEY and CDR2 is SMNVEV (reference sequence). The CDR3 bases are TGTGCCAGCAGTCCCTTGACAGGGCTGAACACTGAAGCTTTCTTT. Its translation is CASSPLTGLNTEAFF.

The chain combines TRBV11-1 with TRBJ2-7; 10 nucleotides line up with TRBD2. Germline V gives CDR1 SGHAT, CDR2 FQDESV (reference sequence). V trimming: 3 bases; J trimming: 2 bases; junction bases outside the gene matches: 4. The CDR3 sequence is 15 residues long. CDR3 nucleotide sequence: TGTGCCAGCAGCTTTGTAGCGGGAGGAGCCTACGAGCAGTACTTC. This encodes CASSFVAGGAYEQYF.

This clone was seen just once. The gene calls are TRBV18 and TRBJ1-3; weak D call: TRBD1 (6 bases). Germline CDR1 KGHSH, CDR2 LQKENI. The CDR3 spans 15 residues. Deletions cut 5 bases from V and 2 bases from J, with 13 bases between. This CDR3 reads CASSYDGTTGNTIYF. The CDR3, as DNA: TGTGCCAGCTCATACGACGGGACAACTGGAAACACCATATATTTT.

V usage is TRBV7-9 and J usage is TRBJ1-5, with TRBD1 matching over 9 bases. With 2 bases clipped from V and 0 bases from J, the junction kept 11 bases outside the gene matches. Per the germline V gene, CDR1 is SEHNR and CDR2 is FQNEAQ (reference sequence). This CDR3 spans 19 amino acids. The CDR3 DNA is TGTGCCAGCAGCTTAATTGTCGGACAGGGGCTCTATAGCAATCAGCCCCAGCATTTT. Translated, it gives CASSLIVGQGLYSNQPQHF.

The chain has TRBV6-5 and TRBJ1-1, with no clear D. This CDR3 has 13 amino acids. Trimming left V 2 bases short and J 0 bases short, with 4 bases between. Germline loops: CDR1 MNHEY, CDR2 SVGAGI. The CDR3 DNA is TGTGCCAGCAGTTACCAGTTGAACACTGAAGCTTTCTTT. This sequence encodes CASSYQLNTEAFF.

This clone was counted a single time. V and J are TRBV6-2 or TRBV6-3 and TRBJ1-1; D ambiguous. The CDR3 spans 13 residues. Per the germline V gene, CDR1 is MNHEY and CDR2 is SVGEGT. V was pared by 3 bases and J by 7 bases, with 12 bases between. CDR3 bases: TGTGCCAGCAGTTATTGGGCGGGCGGTGAAGCTTTCTTT. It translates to CASSYWAGGEAFF.